This passage covers 11 T cell receptor beta chains from one sample sequenced in a study of CD8 T cells in Susac syndrome. RNA totalling roughly 0.5 to 1 ug underwent reverse transcription with random hexamers. TCRdb re-called the immunoSEQ multiplex PCR reads through MiXCR, storing one row per CDR3 protein. The table shows some 150,000 distinct CDR3 sequences, with roughly 95% occurring only once. Material for sequencing was CD4+ T cells from PBMCs. Source of these receptors: a human donor with Susac syndrome.

This clonotype appeared a few times. The genes are TRBV6-5 and TRBJ2-7, with D hard to call. The CDR3 has 11 amino acids. With 0 bases removed from V and 7 bases from J, the gap between germline ends came to 4 bases. Per the germline V gene, CDR1 is MNHEY and CDR2 is SVGAGI. The CDR3 bases are TGTGCCAGCAGTTACTCGGGGGAGCAGTACTTC. This gives the protein CASSYSGEQYF.

This chain joins TRBV7-2 and TRBJ2-2, with TRBD1 as a possible D gene (6 bases). The CDR3 covers 15 residues. The ends were cut back, 2 bases at V and 1 base at J, with 8 bases in the middle. Germline lookup yields CDR1 SGHTA and CDR2 FQGNSA. The CDR3 DNA follows: TGTGCCAGCAGCTTAAAACAGGGGAACACCGGGGAGCTGTTTTTT. This encodes CASSLKQGNTGELFF. The full variable domain, its missing parts supplied by reference TRBV7-2 and TRBJ2-2, is GAGVSQSPSNKVTEKGKDVELRCDPISGHTALYWYRQSLGQGLEFLIYFQGNSAPDKSGLPSDRFSAERTGGSVSTLTIQRTQQEDSAVYLCASSLKQGNTGELFFGEGSRLTVL.

This rearrangement joins TRBV7-2 to TRBJ2-3; 7 bases line up with TRBD2. The CDR3 totals 14 residues. CDR1 and CDR2 (germline): SGHTA, FQGNSA. Germline trimming cut 5 bases from V and 4 bases from J; bases unmatched to any gene: 6. The DNA for the CDR3 is TGTGCCAGCAGCCTCCTAGGACTAGCAGATACGCAGTATTTT. Protein sequence: CASSLLGLADTQYF.

This clonotype was recorded only once. This chain links TRBV6-5 with TRBJ2-5, with TRBD2 matching over 13 bases. Losses at the gene ends were 6 bases for V and 5 bases for J; bases not matched to a gene: 3. The germline gives CDR1 MNHEY, CDR2 SVGAGI. CDR3 size: 14 residues. This CDR3 is CASRLAGGRETQYF. CDR3 bases: TGTGCCAGCAGACTAGCGGGGGGGCGGGAGACCCAGTACTTC.

A single count supports this clonotype. The chain joins TRBV12-5 to TRBJ1-1; D not certain. The CDR3 covers 14 residues. The ends were cut back, 0 bases at V and 4 bases at J, with 9 bases in the middle. Germline V lookup: CDR1 LGHNT, CDR2 FRNRAP. CDR3 sequence (DNA): TGTGCTAGTGGTTTGGTACTCGAGTCCACTGAAGCTTTCTTT. Encoded protein: CASGLVLESTEAFF.

The chain joins TRBV15 to TRBJ2-5; tentatively, D is TRBD1 (5 bases). There are 14 residues in the CDR3. Trimming removed 3 bases from V and 2 bases from J, with 10 bases in between. Per germline, CDR1 LNHNV and CDR2 YYDKDF (reference sequence). The CDR3: CATSRLRTQETQYF. CDR3 sequence (DNA): TGTGCCACCAGCAGGCTTCGGACACAAGAGACCCAGTACTTC.

CDR3 sequence reads: CASSQGRNSNQPQHF. CDR3 DNA sequence: TGTGCCAGCAGCCAAGGGCGGAATAGCAATCAGCCCCAGCATTTT. The rearrangement joins TRBV3-1 to TRBJ1-5; D not certain. Trimming took 1 base from V and 0 from J, leaving 7 bases between them. The V gene's germline CDR1 is LGHDT and CDR2 YNNKEL (reference sequence). CDR3 length equals 15 residues.

The chain recombines TRBV7-6 with TRBJ1-2, with D uncertain. Trimming left V 4 bases short and J 2 bases short, with 8 bases between. There are 13 residues in the CDR3. CDR1 and CDR2 (germline): SGHVS, FNYEAQ. As DNA, the CDR3 is TGTGCCAGCAGCTACGGCAACAACTATGGCTACACCTTC. Its protein product is CASSYGNNYGYTF.

V and J are TRBV12-3 or TRBV12-4 and TRBJ2-7; 8 bases map to TRBD1. J gave up 4 bases and V 6 bases, and 11 bases lay outside the gene matches. The CDR3 consists of 15 residues. CDR3 residues: CASSTRGTGTYEQYF. The CDR3 bases are TGTGCCAGCAGCACCCGCGGGACAGGAACTTACGAGCAGTACTTC.

This clonotype was observed once. The chain carries TRBV12-3 or TRBV12-4 and TRBJ1-6; possibly TRBD1 for D (5 bases). The CDR3 contains 13 residues. The ends were cut back, 4 bases at V and 7 bases at J, with 8 bases in the middle. The CDR3 DNA sequence: TGTGCCAGCAGTTCCCCAGGGAATTCACCCCTCCACTTT. Translation gives CASSSPGNSPLHF.

This clonotype was recorded once. The chain links TRBV6-2 or TRBV6-3 to TRBJ2-6, with D possibly matching TRBD2 (6 bases). The length of the CDR3 is 13 residues. The V end was cut by 8 bases, the J end by 3 bases, with 8 bases between. Germline V gene lookup returns CDR1 MNHEY and CDR2 SVGEGT. CDR3 residues: CASSGDGANVLTF. CDR3 bases: TGTGCCAGCTCGGGGGATGGGGCCAACGTCCTGACTTTC.